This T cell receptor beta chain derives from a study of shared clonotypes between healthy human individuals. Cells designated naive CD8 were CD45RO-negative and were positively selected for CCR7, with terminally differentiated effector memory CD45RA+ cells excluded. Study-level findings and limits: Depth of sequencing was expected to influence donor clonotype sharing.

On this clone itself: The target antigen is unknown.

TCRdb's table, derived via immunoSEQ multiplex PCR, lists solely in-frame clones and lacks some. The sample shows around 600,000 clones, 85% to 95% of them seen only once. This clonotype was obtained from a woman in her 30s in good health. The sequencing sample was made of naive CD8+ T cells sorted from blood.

The CDR3 reads CASSLGSVAGDEQYF. The DNA of the CDR3 is TGTGCCAGCAGTTTAGGGAGTGTAGCGGGGGACGAGCAGTACTTC. The chain has TRBV28 and TRBJ2-7, with TRBD2 identical over 9 bases. In germline, CDR1 is MDHEN, CDR2 SYDVKM. This CDR3 spans 15 amino acids. The J segment lost 5 bases and the V segment lost 2 bases, leaving 7 bases of the junction unmatched.